This T cell receptor (beta chain) was sequenced in a study of blood T cell repertoires in COVID-19. This clone appeared once. Authors' processing steps: Quantification of nucleated cells was approximated via reference gene primer amplification. Only in-frame clones appear in the TCRdb table, and some are missing; sequencing was by immunoSEQ multiplex PCR. For V, J and clone size, that table is used; D and trimming come from the DNA. This sample has about 240,000 clones; 86% occur once, and the top ten carry around 3.3%. Clinical histories supplied by participants themselves formed the basis of cohort assignment. Germline assignment: CDR1 SGHNT and CDR2 YYREEE (reference sequence). This CDR3 has 17 residues. V lost 0 bases and J 3 bases, leaving 13 bases between the germline ends.

Sequencing used PBMCs or T cells enriched from blood (not recorded which). This receptor was obtained from a woman in her forties with acute COVID-19. The chain has TRBV5-4 and TRBJ2-6; perhaps TRBD1 as D (6 bases). Here the CDR3 reads CASSLEQGWYGANVLTF. The CDR3 DNA follows: TGTGCCAGCAGCTTGGAACAGGGATGGTATGGGGCCAACGTCCTGACTTTC.